This T cell receptor (beta chain) stems from a study of regulatory T cells in long-lasting Graves disease (dated by TCRdb to about 2021). About the investigation overall: Persistent Graves' disease was defined as antithyroid drug treatment for over 5 years with persistently positive TSH receptor autoantibodies. Peripheral blood TCR sequencing and RNA sequencing compared persistent Graves' disease patients with newly diagnosed Graves' disease patients. The study took place in China and was registered as a clinical trial. A total of around 35 samples were covered by TCR sequencing, comprising around 13 persistent and roughly 20 newly diagnosed Graves' disease patients. On average, persistent Graves' disease patients in the clinical cohort had been on antithyroid drugs for approximately ten years. Broad study findings and their caveats: Because the primary lesion, thyroid tissue, could not be accessed, the study looked at peripheral blood alone. More public clonotypes were shared among persistent patients (under 3,000) than among newly diagnosed patients (roughly 1,000). The authors noted that the small sample size was a limitation that may lower accuracy. Persistent disease showed preferential use of TRBV28, TRBJ1-2 and TRBJ2-5, whereas newly diagnosed disease favored TRBV20-1 and TRBJ2-1. Compared with newly diagnosed patients, persistent Graves' disease patients had lower TCR Shannon entropy and fewer highly expanded clones, which suggests clonal expansion. Sequencing and analysis were limited to the TCR beta chain.

The germline ends are 7 bases apart after V is trimmed by 1 base and J by 3 bases. Via the germline V gene (reference sequence), CDR1 is LGHDT and CDR2 YNNKEL. The CDR3 covers 13 residues, taking in both the cysteine and the phenylalanine. The only DNA kept is the CDR3, 39 bases in frame from the first base. The library was obtained by multiplex PCR. The sequencer was an Illumina HiSeq 4000. TCR beta libraries were built with iRepertoire HTBI primers and Arm-PCR amplification of CDR3 regions. PCR products were gel purified before sequencing. The authors' pipeline ran thus. A total of 62 TRBV and 14 TRBJ segments were identified across samples and were used for gene usage analysis of CDR3 amino acid clonotypes. Filtered high-quality paired reads were merged into contigs using COPE and FqMerger. BLAST was used to align contigs to IMGT TRBV, TRBD and TRBJ reference genes, and CDR3 was defined according to IMGT. Clonotypes above 0.1% frequency were classified as highly expanded clones. Repertoire diversity was measured by Shannon entropy, and V-J evenness by the Gini coefficient. A clonotype was considered public if more than one individual shared it. The public reads were reprocessed in TCRdb via fastp at Q25 and MiXCR, keeping in-frame beta chains. For every CDR3 protein sequence, its rows merge into one entry that carries the most common genes and DNA. TCRdb assigned the V and J calls; the authors' analysis was not used. For this sample there are 500,000 to 700,000 distinct CDR3 sequences; 25% to 35% appear just once. In total, the top ten clones hold about two fifths of the sample.

The time point tag for this specimen amounts to: persistent/refractory GD, antithyroid drugs over 5 years with positive TRAb. For both TCR sequencing and RNA sequencing, RNA was extracted from PBMCs in TRIzol. The diagnosis of Graves' disease was made according to American Thyroid Association guidelines. Patients for the study were recruited at an endocrinology department in Xi'an, China. From each patient, about 9.7 milliliters of peripheral blood was collected into an EDTA anticoagulant tube. Ficoll Paque Plus density gradient separation was used to isolate PBMCs, and no additional T cell sorting was done. RNA quality was checked with an Agilent 2100 Bioanalyzer and agarose gel, and concentration with a NanoDrop 2000. This clonotype has just a few counts. Its target antigen remains unknown. No base quality values were provided; no much bigger clone lies one nucleotide off.

Here the sequenced sample was peripheral blood mononuclear cells (PBMCs), taken when the disease was refractory, from a patient treated with antithyroid drugs. The rearranged segments are TRBV3-1 and TRBJ2-7; the D gene cannot be resolved reliably. This clonotype originated in a female donor with Graves disease. In nucleotide form, the sequence is TGTGCCAGCAGCCAAGTAGCAGACTACGAGCAGTACTTC. Its product reads: CASSQVADYEQYF.